This T cell receptor beta chain was found in a study of siplizumab effects on memory and regulatory T cells. General observations from the study: Researchers did not confirm the suppressive function of proliferating Tregs from siplizumab cultures. The drug siplizumab significantly decreased the alloreactive sequences that could be traced to unstimulated CD4+ memory cells. Assignment of a naive or memory phenotype failed for roughly 80-95% of the proliferating CD4+ or CD8+ clones.

Some 99,000 TCR templates were measured in each sample. Measured with immunoSEQ multiplex PCR; TCRdb has only the in-frame clones, and not every one. The sample carries some 97,000 clones, less than 95% recorded once. Germline loops: CDR1 SGHVS, CDR2 FQNEAQ. V lost 5 bases and J 3 bases, leaving 12 bases between the germline ends. The CDR3 length is 14 residues. About this clone itself: The antigen is unknown.

This clonotype originated in a human donor in good health. Source material: non-Treg CD4+ T cells sorted from blood. The genes are TRBV7-8 and TRBJ2-3; D remains ambiguous. The CDR3 sequence is CASSGPAWTDTQYF. CDR3 nucleotide sequence: TGTGCCAGCAGCGGACCGGCGTGGACAGATACGCAGTATTTT.